The 16 T cell receptor beta chains below all came from one sample that was sequenced in a study of T cell responses to AZD1222 COVID-19 vaccine. Sequencing was performed with immunoSEQ multiplex PCR; in TCRdb, only in-frame clones are kept and a portion is missing. The profile shows about 94,000 clones, 90% of them singletons. The sample was peripheral blood, taken on day 0 of AZD1222 vaccination. Receptors originate from an adult in good health.

The chain links TRBV6-2 or TRBV6-3 to TRBJ2-3; maybe TRBD2 (7 bases). V was cut by 2 bases and J by 6 bases, with 12 bases left in between. The CDR3 contains 14 residues. Germline V gene sequence: CDR1 MNHEY, CDR2 SVGEGT. This chain's CDR3 is CASSYLGGRDTQYF. CDR3 nucleotide sequence: TGTGCCAGCAGTTACCTCGGGGGGCGGGATACGCAGTATTTT.

V gene TRBV19 combines with J gene TRBJ1-1; D possibly corresponds to TRBD1 (6 bases). Germline CDR1 reads LNHDA; CDR2 reads SQIVND (reference sequence). V was shortened by 6 bases and J by 7 bases, with 15 bases between the two germline ends. The CDR3 loop spans 13 amino acids. The CDR3 DNA is TGTGCCAGTAGCGGGACACCAGAGCGTGAAGCTTTCTTT. Translating it yields CASSGTPEREAFF.

The rearrangement links TRBV6-2 or TRBV6-3 to TRBJ2-7; 10 nucleotides agree with TRBD2. Germline loops: CDR1 MNHEY, CDR2 SVGEGT. CDR3 length: 16 amino acids. V lost 2 bases and J lost 2; bases outside the gene matches: 6. Here the CDR3 DNA reads TGTGCCAGCAGTTACCTTCTAGCGGGGGCAACCTACGAGCAGTACTTC. Encoded protein: CASSYLLAGATYEQYF.

The chain links TRBV9 to TRBJ1-4; D not certain. V was trimmed by 0 bases and J by 5 bases, leaving 8 bases between them. The CDR3 consists of 14 residues. Germline V gene lookup returns CDR1 SGDLS and CDR2 YYNGEE. The CDR3 sequence is CASSVGPQNEKLFF. As DNA, the CDR3 is TGTGCCAGCAGCGTAGGACCGCAGAATGAAAAACTGTTTTTT.

The chain combines TRBV15 with TRBJ2-7; 8 bases map to TRBD1. V lost 3 bases to trimming and J lost 2 bases; unmatched junction nucleotides: 6. The germline V gene has CDR1 LNHNV and CDR2 YYDKDF (reference sequence). The CDR3 loop spans 15 amino acids. CDR3 residues: CATSRKTGATYEQYF. Written as DNA, the CDR3 is TGTGCCACCAGCAGGAAGACAGGGGCAACCTACGAGCAGTACTTC.

The chain links TRBV6-5 to TRBJ2-7; 10 nucleotides agree with TRBD2. With V trimmed by 0 bases and J by 5 bases, 7 bases remained unmatched. The CDR3 is made up of 16 amino acids. Germline assignment: CDR1 MNHEY and CDR2 SVGAGI. CDR3 region: CASSYSRAGGPHEQYF. DNA for the CDR3: TGTGCCAGCAGTTACTCACGAGCGGGGGGGCCTCACGAGCAGTACTTC.

This clone was seen a single time. This chain connects TRBV14 to TRBJ2-1; TRBD1 aligns across 7 bases. The V and J ends lost 1 base and 9 bases, in that order; junction bases with no gene match: 9. The CDR3 length is 15 residues. Per germline, CDR1 SGHDN and CDR2 FVKESK. The CDR3 bases are TGTGCCAGCAGCCAAGGGGCGACAGGGTGGCGTGAGCAGTTCTTC. Translated: CASSQGATGWREQFF.

Here the CDR3 reads CASSEGTQYF. CDR3 nucleotide sequence: TGTGCCAGCAGTGAAGGGACCCAGTACTTC. This chain uses TRBV2 with TRBJ2-5; no clear D. V lost 1 base and J 7 bases, leaving 1 base between the germline ends. Per the germline V gene, CDR1 is SNHLY and CDR2 is FYNNEI. The CDR3 sequence is 10 residues long.

The chain is built from TRBV11-2 and TRBJ2-1; D not certain. The CDR3 has 13 residues. V was clipped by 1 base and J by 4 bases, with 5 bases between them. Germline values: CDR1 SGHAT, CDR2 FQNNGV. CDR3 in amino acids: CASSLASYNEQFF. The CDR3, as DNA: TGTGCCAGCAGCTTAGCCAGTTACAATGAGCAGTTCTTC.

The chain carries TRBV7-2 and TRBJ1-6; D remains ambiguous. Deletions cut 5 bases from V and 0 bases from J, with 17 bases between. Germline values: CDR1 SGHTA, CDR2 FQGNSA. The CDR3 has 18 residues. CDR3 nucleotide sequence: TGTGCCAGCAGCCCAACGGAGACCCCTCTCTCCTATAATTCACCCCTCCACTTT. Protein product: CASSPTETPLSYNSPLHF. The variable domain in full, completed from reference TRBV7-2 and TRBJ1-6, reads GAGVSQSPSNKVTEKGKDVELRCDPISGHTALYWYRQSLGQGLEFLIYFQGNSAPDKSGLPSDRFSAERTGGSVSTLTIQRTQQEDSAVYLCASSPTETPLSYNSPLHFGNGTRLTVT.

The V call is TRBV7-6, the J call TRBJ1-5; 9 bases map to TRBD1. This CDR3 comprises 15 residues. The V and J ends lost 1 base and 5 bases, in that order; junction bases with no gene match: 3. The germline V gene has CDR1 SGHVS and CDR2 FNYEAQ. The CDR3 bases are TGTGCCAGCAGCTTAGAGACAGGGGGGGATCAGCCCCAGCATTTT. This gives the protein CASSLETGGDQPQHF.

The chain uses TRBV6-5 and TRBJ1-1; a weak D match, TRBD1 (6 bases). The CDR3 length is 15 residues. The germline CDR1 and CDR2 sequences are MNHEY and SVGAGI. V lost 5 bases to trimming and J lost 3 bases, with 16 bases between them. The chain's CDR3 is CASSPPTGTHTEAFF. The CDR3 region has the DNA TGTGCCAGCAGTCCTCCCACAGGGACCCACACTGAAGCTTTCTTT.

V usage is TRBV15 and J usage is TRBJ1-1; no firm D call. The germline CDR1 and CDR2 sequences are LNHNV and YYDKDF (reference sequence). This CDR3 contains 14 residues. V was shortened by 1 base and J by 6 bases, with 12 bases between the two germline ends. CDR3 region: CATSRVPTGAEAFF. Here the CDR3 DNA reads TGTGCCACCAGCAGAGTTCCGACCGGGGCTGAAGCTTTCTTT.

This sequence joins TRBV7-9 and TRBJ1-6; no reliable D call. CDR3 length: 13 amino acids. Germline loops: CDR1 SEHNR, CDR2 FQNEAQ (reference sequence). V was shortened by 5 bases and J by 5 bases, with 7 bases between the two germline ends. The CDR3 is CASSGTHNSPLHF. CDR3 sequence (DNA): TGTGCCAGCAGCGGCACCCATAATTCACCCCTCCACTTT.

This chain links TRBV5-4 with TRBJ2-5; tentatively, D is TRBD1 or TRBD2 (5 bases each). The germline V gene encodes CDR1 SGHNT and CDR2 YYREEE (reference sequence). Trimming shortened V by 0 bases and J by 3 bases, and 15 bases separated the two germline ends. The CDR3 length is 16 residues. The CDR3 region is CASSLAGLAGEETQYF. CDR3 sequence (DNA): TGTGCCAGCAGCTTGGCGGGGCTAGCCGGCGAAGAGACCCAGTACTTC.

This rearrangement joins TRBV6-6 to TRBJ1-4; the D gene is possibly TRBD1 (5 bases). This CDR3 is 15 amino acids long. V was clipped by 10 bases and J by 8 bases, with 23 bases between them. CDR1 is MNHNY, CDR2 SVGAGI, per germline (reference sequence). The CDR3 DNA sequence: TGTGCCACCCGCCCGCCCCGGGGCAAGTCCGAAAAACTGTTTTTT. Amino acids: CATRPPRGKSEKLFF.